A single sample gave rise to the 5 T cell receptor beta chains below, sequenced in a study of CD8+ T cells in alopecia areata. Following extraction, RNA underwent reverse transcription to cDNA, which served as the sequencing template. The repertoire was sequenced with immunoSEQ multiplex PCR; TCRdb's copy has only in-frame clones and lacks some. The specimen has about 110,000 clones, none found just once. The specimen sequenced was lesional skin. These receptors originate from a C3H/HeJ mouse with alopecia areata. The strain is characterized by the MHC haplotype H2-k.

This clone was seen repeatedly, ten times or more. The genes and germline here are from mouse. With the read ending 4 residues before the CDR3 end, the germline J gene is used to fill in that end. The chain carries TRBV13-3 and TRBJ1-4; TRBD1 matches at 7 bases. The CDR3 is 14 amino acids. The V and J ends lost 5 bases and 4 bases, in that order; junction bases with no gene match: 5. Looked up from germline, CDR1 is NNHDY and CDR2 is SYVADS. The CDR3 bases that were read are TGTGCCAGCAGGAGGACAGGTTTCAACGAA. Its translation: CASRRTGFNE. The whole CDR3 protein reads CASRRTGFNERLFF.

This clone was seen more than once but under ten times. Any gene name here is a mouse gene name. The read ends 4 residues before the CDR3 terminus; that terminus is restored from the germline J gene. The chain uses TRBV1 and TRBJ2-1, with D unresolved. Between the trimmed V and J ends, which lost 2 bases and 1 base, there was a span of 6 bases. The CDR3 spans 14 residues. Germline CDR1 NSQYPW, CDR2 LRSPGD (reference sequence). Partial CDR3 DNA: TGCACCTGCAGTGCACAGGAAAACTATGCT. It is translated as CTCSAQENYA. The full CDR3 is CTCSAQENYAEQFF.

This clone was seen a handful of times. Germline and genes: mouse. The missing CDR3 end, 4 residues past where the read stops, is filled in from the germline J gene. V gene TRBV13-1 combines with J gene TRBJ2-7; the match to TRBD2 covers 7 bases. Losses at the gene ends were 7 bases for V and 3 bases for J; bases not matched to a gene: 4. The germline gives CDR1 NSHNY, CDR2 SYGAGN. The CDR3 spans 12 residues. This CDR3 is CASAGGGYEQYF. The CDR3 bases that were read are TGTGCCAGCGCCGGGGGGGGCTAT.

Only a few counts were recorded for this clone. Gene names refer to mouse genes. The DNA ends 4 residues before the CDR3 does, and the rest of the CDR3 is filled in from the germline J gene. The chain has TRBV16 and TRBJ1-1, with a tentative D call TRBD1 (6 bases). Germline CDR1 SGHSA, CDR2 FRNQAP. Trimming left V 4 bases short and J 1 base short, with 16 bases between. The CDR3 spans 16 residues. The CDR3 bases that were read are TGTGCAAGCAGCTCCTCGACCGGGACACAAAACACA. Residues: CASSSSTGTQNT. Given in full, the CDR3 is CASSSSTGTQNTEVFF.

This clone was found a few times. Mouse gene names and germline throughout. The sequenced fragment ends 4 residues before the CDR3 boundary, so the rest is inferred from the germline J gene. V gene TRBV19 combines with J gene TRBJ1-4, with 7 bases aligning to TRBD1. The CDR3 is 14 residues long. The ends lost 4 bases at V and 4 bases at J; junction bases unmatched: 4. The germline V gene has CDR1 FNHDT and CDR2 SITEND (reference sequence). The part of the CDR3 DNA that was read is TGTGCCAGCAGTTTCGACAGGGACAACGAA. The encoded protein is CASSFDRDNE. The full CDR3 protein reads CASSFDRDNERLFF.